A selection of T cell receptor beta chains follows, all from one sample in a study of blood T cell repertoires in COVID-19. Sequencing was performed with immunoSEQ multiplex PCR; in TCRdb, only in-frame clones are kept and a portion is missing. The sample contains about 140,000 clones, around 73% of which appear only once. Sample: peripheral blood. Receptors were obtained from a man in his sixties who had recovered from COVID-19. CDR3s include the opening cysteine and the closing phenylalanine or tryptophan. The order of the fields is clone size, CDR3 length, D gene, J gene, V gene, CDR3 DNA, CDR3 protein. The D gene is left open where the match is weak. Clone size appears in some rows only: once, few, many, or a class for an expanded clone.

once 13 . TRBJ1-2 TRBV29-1 TGCAGCGTTGATCGGTCGTCTAACTATGGCTACACCTTC CSVDRSSNYGYTF
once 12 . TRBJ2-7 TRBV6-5 TGTGCCAGCACCATTTCAGCCTACGAGCAGTACTTC CASTISAYEQYF
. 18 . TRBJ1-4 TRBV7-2 TGTGCCAGCAGCTTATGGGCCAGGGGAGCAACGACTAATGAAAAACTGTTTTTT CASSLWARGATTNEKLFF
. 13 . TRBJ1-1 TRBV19 TGTGCCAGTAGGTCGGGGGGGGCTGGTGAAGCTTTCTTT CASRSGGAGEAFF
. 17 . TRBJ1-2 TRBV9 TGTGCCAGCAGCGTAGTAGTCGGGGCAGGGGATCCCCATGGCTACACCTTC CASSVVVGAGDPHGYTF
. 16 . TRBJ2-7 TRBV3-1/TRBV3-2 TGTGCCAGCAGCCAAGACCCCGGGAGAATCTCCTACGAGCAGTACTTC CASSQDPGRISYEQYF
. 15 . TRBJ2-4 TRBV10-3 TGTGCCGCCTCAGGGTCCGATATAGCCAAAAACATTCAGTACTTC CAASGSDIAKNIQYF
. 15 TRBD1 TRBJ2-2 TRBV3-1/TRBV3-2 TGTGCCAGCAGCGCAGGGGGTCCTAGGGCCGGGGAGCTGTTTTTT CASSAGGPRAGELFF
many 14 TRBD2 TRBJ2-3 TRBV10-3 TGTGCCACGCGACTAGCGGGAGAGACAGATACGCAGTATTTT CATRLAGETDTQYF
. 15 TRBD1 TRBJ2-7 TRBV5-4 TGTGCCAGCAGCTTAGTCGGGACAGGGGGCACCGAGCAGTACTTC CASSLVGTGGTEQYF
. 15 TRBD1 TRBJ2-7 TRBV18 TGTGCCAGCTCACCATATGCGACAGGGGACTACGAGCAGTACTTC CASSPYATGDYEQYF
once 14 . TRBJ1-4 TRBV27 TGTGCCAGCAAAGCAGGCGGCAGGGGAGAAAAACTGTTTTTT CASKAGGRGEKLFF
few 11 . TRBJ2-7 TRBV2 TGTGCCAGCGCGGCCTCCTACGAGCAGTACTTC CASAASYEQYF
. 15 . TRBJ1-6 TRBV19 TGTGCCAGTAGTATAGTTTCGCAGGGAGGTTCACCCCTCCACTTT CASSIVSQGGSPLHF
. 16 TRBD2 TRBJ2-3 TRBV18 TGTGCCAGCTCACCACCGCGTAGCGGGAGAACAGATACGCAGTATTTT CASSPPRSGRTDTQYF
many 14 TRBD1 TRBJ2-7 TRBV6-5 TGTGCCAGCAGTTACGGGCAGGGGGCTTACGAGCAGTACTTC CASSYGQGAYEQYF
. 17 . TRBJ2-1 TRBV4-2 TGTGCCAGCAGCCAAGGCTCTAGGGGGGGGCCCTACAATGAGCAGTTCTTC CASSQGSRGGPYNEQFF
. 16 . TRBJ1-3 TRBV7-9 TGTGCCAGCAGCCACCAGGGGAGGGGACGTGGAAACACCATATATTTT CASSHQGRGRGNTIYF
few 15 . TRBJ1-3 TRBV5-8 TGTGCCAGCGGCCCCGTCCGCCGCTCTGGAAACACCATATATTTT CASGPVRRSGNTIYF
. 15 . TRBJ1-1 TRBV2 TGTGCCAGCAGTGATCGACGAGGGCACATGACTGAAGCTTTCTTT CASSDRRGHMTEAFF
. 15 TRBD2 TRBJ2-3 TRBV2 TGTGCCAGCAGTTCTACTAGCGGGGGTACAGATACGCAGTATTTT CASSSTSGGTDTQYF
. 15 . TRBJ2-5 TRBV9 TGTGCCAGCAGCGTAGAATCGACGATTAGGGGGACCCAGTACTTC CASSVESTIRGTQYF
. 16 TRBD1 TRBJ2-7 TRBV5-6 TGTGCCAGCAGCTTTGCCGGGACAGGGAACTCCTACGAGCAGTACTTC CASSFAGTGNSYEQYF
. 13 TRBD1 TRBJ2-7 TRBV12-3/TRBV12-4 TGTGCCAGCAGTTTATCGGGGGACAGGGGGCCTCACTTC CASSLSGDRGPHF
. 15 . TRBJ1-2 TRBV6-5 TGTGCCAGCAGTTACTCGGACGGAATAGCGAAGGGCTACACCTTC CASSYSDGIAKGYTF
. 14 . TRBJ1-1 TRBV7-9 TGTGCCAGCAGCATAGGACAGCCGAACACTGAAGCTTTCTTT CASSIGQPNTEAFF
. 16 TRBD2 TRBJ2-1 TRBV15 TGTGCCACCAGCAGGGGGCGGGAGCGCTTACCGAATGAGCAGTTCTTC CATSRGRERLPNEQFF
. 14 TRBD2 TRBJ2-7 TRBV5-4 TGTGCCAGCAGCACCGGGACTAGGGGTACCGAGCAGTACTTC CASSTGTRGTEQYF
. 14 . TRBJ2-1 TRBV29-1 TGCAGCGTCGCCATCGGGAGCTCCTACAATGAGCAGTTCTTC CSVAIGSSYNEQFF
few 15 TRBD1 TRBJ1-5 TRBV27 TGTGCCAGCAGTGGGGGGACAGGGGCTAATCAGCCCCAGCATTTT CASSGGTGANQPQHF